The 25 T cell receptor beta chains below were found in one sample sequenced in a study of T cells after yellow fever vaccination. Each CDR3 protein is one row after TCRdb ran MiXCR on the 5' RACE reads. The sample contains some 290,000 distinct CDR3 sequences, approximately 12% of which appear only once. The specimen comprised CD4+ T cells sorted from PBMCs, sampled 45 days after the yellow fever booster vaccination. These receptors were taken from a young man who received the YFV17D yellow fever vaccine.

As for this clonotype: One end of the junction fails to match germline, which may point to a read error. The gene calls are TRBV20-1 and TRBJ2-7; D is ambiguous. CDR3 length: 11 amino acids. CDR1 is DFQATT and CDR2 is SNEGSKA in the germline V gene (reference sequence). CDR3: CSAGDSYEQYF. The DNA of the CDR3 is TGCAGTGCTGGAGACTCCTACGAGCAGTACTTC.

The V and J genes are TRBV7-9 and TRBJ2-3; no clear D gene. Germline V gene sequence: CDR1 SEHNR, CDR2 FQNEAQ (reference sequence). Trimming took off 1 base at V and 3 bases at J, with 11 bases between the two ends. CDR3 length: 15 amino acids. The DNA for the CDR3 is TGTGCCAGCAGCTTAGTCCCCAGTGGGACAGATACGCAGTATTTT. Its protein is CASSLVPSGTDTQYF.

The chain has TRBV7-2 and TRBJ1-3, with D perhaps TRBD1 (5 bases). V lost 0 bases to trimming and J lost 4 bases, with 10 bases between them. The CDR3 has 15 amino acids. CDR1 and CDR2 from the germline V gene are SGHTA and FQGNSA. Here the CDR3 reads CASSLAGQAGNTIYF. CDR3 sequence (DNA): TGTGCCAGCAGCTTAGCGGGGCAGGCGGGAAACACCATATATTTT.

The chain recombines TRBV2 with TRBJ2-2; D ambiguous. The CDR3 is made up of 11 amino acids. Trimming cost V 4 bases and J 13 bases, with 10 bases left between them. The V gene's germline CDR1 is SNHLY and CDR2 FYNNEI. The CDR3 region has the DNA TGTGCCAGCAGTGTTCTGGGTGCGCTGTTTTTT. Translated, it gives CASSVLGALFF.

The rearrangement links TRBV5-6 to TRBJ2-7; D not certain. The CDR3 contains 12 residues. The ends were cut back, 4 bases at V and 5 bases at J, with 10 bases in the middle. Germline V gene data show CDR1 as SGHDT and CDR2 as YYEEEE. The CDR3 reads CASSLPGNEQYV. The CDR3 region has the DNA TGTGCCAGCAGCCTACCCGGAAACGAGCAGTACGTC.

This clonotype came up a few times. This chain connects TRBV7-9 to TRBJ2-1; maybe TRBD1 (6 bases). Germline loops: CDR1 SEHNR, CDR2 FQNEAQ (reference sequence). CDR3 length: 15 residues. Deletions cut 2 bases from V and 6 bases from J, with 14 bases between. The CDR3 protein is CASSLQGMTVNEQFF. Written as DNA, the CDR3 is TGTGCCAGCAGCTTACAGGGGATGACGGTCAATGAGCAGTTCTTC.

The chain recombines TRBV5-1 with TRBJ2-5, with D possibly TRBD1 on 5 matching bases. Germline V CDR1 and CDR2: SGHRS, YFSETQ. The CDR3 spans 15 residues. The V end lost 6 bases, the J end lost 5 bases, and 20 bases lay between the germline ends. CDR3 sequence: CASKLAGSAPETQYF. The CDR3 region has the DNA TGCGCCAGCAAGTTGGCAGGGTCCGCCCCGGAGACCCAGTACTTC.

This clonotype has more than one count but fewer than ten. V is TRBV6-2 or TRBV6-3 and J is TRBJ2-3; 7 bases align to TRBD2. V shed 5 bases and J 5 bases; nucleotides not matched to a gene: 4. This CDR3 has 13 amino acids. The V gene's germline CDR1 is MNHEY and CDR2 SVGEGT. CDR3 nucleotide sequence: TGTGCCAGCAGTCAGGGAGGGCGAGATACGCAGTATTTT. Its protein is CASSQGGRDTQYF.

The rearrangement joins TRBV3-1 to TRBJ2-5; 9 positions agree with TRBD2. Germline CDR1 LGHDT, CDR2 YNNKEL (reference sequence). The CDR3 consists of 16 residues. The trim removed 4 bases at V and 5 bases at J, leaving 11 bases unmatched. This chain's CDR3 is CASSRSSGGPMETQYF. The CDR3 DNA follows: TGTGCCAGCAGCCGATCCAGCGGGGGGCCTATGGAGACCCAGTACTTC.

This clonotype was found once. The V gene is TRBV7-6, the J gene TRBJ1-1; D is uncertain. Trimming removed 6 bases at V and 3 bases at J, with 11 bases between. Germline-derived CDR1 and CDR2 are SGHVS and FNYEAQ. The CDR3 has 13 residues. The CDR3 DNA sequence: TGTGCCAGCAGGTTCGACAAATACACTGAAGCTTTCTTT. This encodes CASRFDKYTEAFF.

This clonotype was recorded at least ten times. In DNA form, the CDR3 reads TGTGCCAGCAGCTTCAACAGGTTTGGCGAGCAGTACTTC. Protein product: CASSFNRFGEQYF. The J gene is TRBJ2-7, the V gene TRBV5-5; D is perhaps TRBD1 (5 bases). CDR3 length: 13 residues. V was cut by 2 bases and J by 6 bases, with 12 bases left in between. Germline loops: CDR1 SGHKS, CDR2 YYEKEE (reference sequence).

In nucleotides, the CDR3 is TGTGCCAGCTCACCAGGGGGCAGTTCACCCCTCCACTTT. This sequence encodes CASSPGGSSPLHF. The V and J genes are TRBV18 and TRBJ1-6; the D gene is possibly TRBD1 (6 bases). The V gene lost 2 bases and the J gene lost 9 bases, with 8 bases spanning the gap. The CDR3 is 13 amino acids. Germline-derived CDR1 and CDR2 are KGHSH and LQKENI.

There are a few counts of this clonotype. The chain uses TRBV6-5 and TRBJ2-2, with 7 bases that match TRBD1. The CDR3 has 15 residues. Germline loops: CDR1 MNHEY, CDR2 SVGAGI. V shed 6 bases and J 6 bases; nucleotides not matched to a gene: 10. As DNA, the CDR3 is TGTGCCAGCAGAGTACAGGGGCTCGTCGCCGGGGAGCTGTTTTTT. Amino acids: CASRVQGLVAGELFF.

The genes are TRBV6-1 and TRBJ1-1; D call uncertain. CDR3 length equals 14 residues. The V gene's germline CDR1 is MNHNS and CDR2 SASEGT. Deletions cut 0 bases from V and 1 base from J, with 6 bases between. CDR3 sequence reads: CASSEARQNTEAFF. The CDR3 DNA follows: TGTGCCAGCAGTGAAGCAAGACAGAACACTGAAGCTTTCTTT.

This clonotype was seen only a few times. The rearrangement links TRBV12-3 or TRBV12-4 to TRBJ2-1; 7 bases line up with TRBD1. V lost 6 bases to trimming and J lost 9 bases; unmatched junction nucleotides: 11. The CDR3 has 14 residues. CDR3 in DNA: TGTGCCAGCAGAAAGAGCGAGGGGGCCAGTGAGCAGTTCTTC. Translation: CASRKSEGASEQFF.

The CDR3 coding sequence is TGCAGCGTTGAAGGCCCTACAGGGCTAGGCTACACCTTC. Translating it yields CSVEGPTGLGYTF. V and J are TRBV29-1 and TRBJ1-2, with D perhaps TRBD1 (6 bases). The germline V gene has CDR1 SQVTM and CDR2 ANQGSEA. This CDR3 comprises 13 residues. Trimming removed 1 base from V and 8 bases from J, with 14 bases in between. Full variable domain (missing parts from reference TRBV29-1 and TRBJ1-2): SAVISQKPSRDICQRGTSLTIQCQVDSQVTMMFWYRQQPGQSLTLIATANQGSEATYESGFVIDKFPISRPNLTFSTLTVSNMSPEDSSIYLCSVEGPTGLGYTFGSGTRLTVV.

This clonotype has only a few counts. This rearrangement joins TRBV24-1 to TRBJ2-5; the match to TRBD2 covers 12 bases. Germline lookup yields CDR1 KGHDR and CDR2 SFDVKD. Trimming removed 6 bases from V and 5 bases from J; junction bases left unmatched: 12. The CDR3 is 17 residues long. As DNA, the CDR3 is TGTGCCACCAGTAAGGCTAGCGGGGGGGAGGCTTCGGAGACCCAGTACTTC. Protein: CATSKASGGEASETQYF.

The chain joins TRBV6-5 to TRBJ1-3, with D possibly matching TRBD1 (5 bases). V was pared by 0 bases and J by 2 bases, with 8 bases between. The CDR3 sequence is 15 residues long. Per germline, CDR1 MNHEY and CDR2 SVGAGI. Here the CDR3 DNA reads TGTGCCAGCAGTTACTCGGTACAGGCTGGAAACACCATATATTTT. Translated, it gives CASSYSVQAGNTIYF.

The V gene is TRBV6-6, the J gene TRBJ1-3; unclear D gene. Germline lookup yields CDR1 MNHNY and CDR2 SVGAGI (reference sequence). The CDR3 has 14 amino acids. Trimming took off 5 bases at V and 0 bases at J, with 8 bases between the two ends. The CDR3 region has the DNA TGTGCCAGCAGTGCTCAACCCTCTGGAAACACCATATATTTT. Translated: CASSAQPSGNTIYF.

This chain joins TRBV28 and TRBJ1-4; D is possibly TRBD1 (5 bases). Germline CDR1 MDHEN, CDR2 SYDVKM. The CDR3 runs to 13 residues. The CDR3 nucleotides read TGTGTCACTAAAGGGGCGATTAATGAAAAACTGTTTTTT. It specifies CVTKGAINEKLFF.

This clonotype showed up just a few times. The chain uses TRBV20-1 and TRBJ1-2; 9 bases fit TRBD1. Germline V gives CDR1 DFQATT, CDR2 SNEGSKA (reference sequence). CDR3 length: 16 amino acids. V trimming: 2 bases; J trimming: 8 bases; junction bases outside the gene matches: 15. This chain's CDR3 is CSARSGQGSYSMGYTF. Here the CDR3 DNA reads TGCAGTGCTAGATCGGGACAGGGATCCTACTCTATGGGCTACACCTTC.

There are many counts of this clonotype. The chain links TRBV7-9 to TRBJ1-4; D not resolved. CDR1 is SEHNR and CDR2 is FQNEAQ in the germline V gene (reference sequence). V lost 0 bases, J lost 0 bases, and 11 bases lay in between. The CDR3 sequence is 17 residues long. The CDR3, as DNA: TGTGCCAGCAGCTTAGCGCACCCTTTTGCAACTAATGAAAAACTGTTTTTT. It specifies CASSLAHPFATNEKLFF.

The rearrangement joins TRBV7-9 to TRBJ1-1, with D maybe TRBD1 (5 bases). The ends were cut back, 2 bases at V and 1 base at J, with 14 bases in the middle. Germline V gene sequence: CDR1 SEHNR, CDR2 FQNEAQ (reference sequence). The CDR3 has 16 residues. The CDR3 coding sequence is TGTGCCAGCAGCTTAATCACAGGAAAACGGAACACTGAAGCTTTCTTT. It specifies CASSLITGKRNTEAFF.

The rearrangement uses TRBV7-6 and TRBJ1-2, with TRBD1 as a possible D gene (5 bases). CDR1 is SGHVS and CDR2 is FNYEAQ in the germline V gene. The V and J ends lost 4 bases and 6 bases respectively, with 12 bases between them. CDR3 length: 13 residues. The CDR3 nucleotides read TGTGCCAGCAGCTCCCAGGTGGGGGATGGCTACACCTTC. Amino acids: CASSSQVGDGYTF.

In this sample, this clonotype turned up a few times. The gene calls are TRBV6-1 and TRBJ1-4, with 10 bases lining up with TRBD1. The CDR3 has 14 amino acids. Germline V lookup: CDR1 MNHNS, CDR2 SASEGT. V lost 6 bases to trimming and J lost 8 bases; unmatched junction nucleotides: 6. Written as DNA, the CDR3 is TGTGCCAGCAGGAGGGACAGGGGAGCGGAAAAACTGTTTTTT. This gives the protein CASRRDRGAEKLFF.